The present T cell receptor (beta chain) was sequenced within a study of blood T cell repertoires in COVID-19. Germline CDR1 SEHNR, CDR2 FQNEAQ (reference sequence). Trimming took 3 bases from V and 0 from J, leaving 12 bases between them. The CDR3 spans 15 residues. The authors' processing: How many nucleated cells were present was estimated from reference gene primer amplification. Sequencing used immunoSEQ multiplex PCR; TCRdb keeps in-frame clones, though not all of them. From that table come the V and J calls and clone size; the DNA was used to work out D and trimming. The sample has a few hundred thousand clones, 82% seen once.

What was sequenced was peripheral blood. This TCR came from a woman younger than 35 with acute or convalescent COVID-19. The chain couples TRBV7-9 to TRBJ2-7, with D maybe TRBD1 (5 bases). The CDR3 protein is CASSFTRVGSYEQYF. The CDR3 bases are TGTGCCAGCAGCTTCACCAGGGTGGGCTCCTACGAGCAGTACTTC.